The 3 T cell receptor beta chains presented below share a single source sample, sequenced in a study of T cells after yellow fever vaccination (dated by TCRdb to the late 2010s). In the paper's terms, the treatment or condition label means: live attenuated yellow fever vaccine strain. Receptors were amplified or captured by 5' RACE. The sample was run on an Illumina NovaSeq 6000. The public reads were quality trimmed at Q25 with fastp and then assembled into clones with MiXCR by TCRdb, keeping productive beta chains. Rows are unified per CDR3 protein, each entry keeping the most common DNA and genes. In all, the sample holds around 200,000 distinct CDR3 sequences, and approximately 10% of those were seen once. The top ten constitute roughly a third of the sample. Here the sequenced sample was CD8+ T cells sorted from PBMCs, taken 15 days after the yellow fever booster vaccination. These receptors all come from a man between 18 and 35 years old who received the YFV17D yellow fever vaccine.

In its sample, this clonotype was seen a few times. The chain recombines TRBV27 with TRBJ2-3; 7 bases align to TRBD1. Germline assignment: CDR1 MNHEY and CDR2 SMNVEV (reference sequence). V dropped 3 bases and J dropped 4; count of bases not matched to a gene: 7. The CDR3 spans 15 residues. CDR3 bases: TGTGCCAGCAGTTTTCAGGGGGAAGTTGCAGATACGCAGTATTTT. This codes for CASSFQGEVADTQYF.

V and J are TRBV19 and TRBJ2-1; TRBD2 aligns across 11 bases. The CDR3 contains 14 residues. The germline CDR1 and CDR2 sequences are LNHDA and SQIVND (reference sequence). V was pared by 5 bases and J by 8 bases, with 5 bases of the junction left unmatched. CDR3 bases: TGTGCCAGTAGTCTAGCGGGGGGATTCGATGAGCAGTTCTTC. It translates to CASSLAGGFDEQFF.

The chain employs TRBV6-6 and TRBJ2-3; D not resolved. This CDR3 region has 15 residues. Per the germline V gene, CDR1 is MNHNY and CDR2 is SVGAGI (reference sequence). Deletions cut 2 bases from V and 1 base from J, with 10 bases between. CDR3 protein: CASSYLGRRTDTQYF. DNA of the CDR3: TGTGCCAGCAGTTACCTCGGACGCCGCACAGATACGCAGTATTTT.